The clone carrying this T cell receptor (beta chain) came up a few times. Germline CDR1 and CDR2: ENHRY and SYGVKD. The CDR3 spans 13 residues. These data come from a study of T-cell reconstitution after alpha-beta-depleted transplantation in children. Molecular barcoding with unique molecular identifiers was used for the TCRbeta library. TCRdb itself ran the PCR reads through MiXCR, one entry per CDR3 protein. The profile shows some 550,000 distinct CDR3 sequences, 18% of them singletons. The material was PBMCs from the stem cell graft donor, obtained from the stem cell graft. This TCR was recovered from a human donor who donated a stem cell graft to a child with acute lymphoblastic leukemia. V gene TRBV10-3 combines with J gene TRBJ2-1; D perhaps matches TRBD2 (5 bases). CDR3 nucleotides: TGTGCTGCCAGCGGCCCCTCCTACAATGAGCAGTTCTTC. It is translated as CAASGPSYNEQFF.